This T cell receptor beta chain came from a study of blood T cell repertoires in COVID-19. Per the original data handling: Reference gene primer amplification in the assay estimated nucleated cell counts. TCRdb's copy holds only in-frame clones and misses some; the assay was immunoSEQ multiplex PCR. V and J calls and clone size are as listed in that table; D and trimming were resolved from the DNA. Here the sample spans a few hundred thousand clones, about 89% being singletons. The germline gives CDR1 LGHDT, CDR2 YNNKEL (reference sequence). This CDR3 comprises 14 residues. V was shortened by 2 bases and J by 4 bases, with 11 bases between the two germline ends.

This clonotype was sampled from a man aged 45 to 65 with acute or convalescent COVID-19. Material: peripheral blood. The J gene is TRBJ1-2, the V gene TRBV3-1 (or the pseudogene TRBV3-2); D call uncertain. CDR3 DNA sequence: TGTGCCAGCAGCCAAAGTGGGAGGAGCTATGGCTACACCTTC. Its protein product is CASSQSGRSYGYTF.